This is a list of T cell receptor beta chains from one sample in a study of blood T cell repertoires in COVID-19. TCRdb keeps only in-frame clones here, not all; method: immunoSEQ multiplex PCR. Altogether about 150,000 clones are present, 60% to 80% being singletons, with the ten largest covering 7% to 9%. Input material: peripheral blood. These receptors all stem from a man between 50 and 59 years old with active or convalescent COVID-19. The CDR3 runs from the conserved cysteine through the conserved F or W. Each record gives: J gene, clone size, V gene, D gene, CDR3 protein, CDR3 DNA. D genes are given only for firm matches. Part of the rows lack a size; the others show once, few, many or a class for expanded clones.

j_call: TRBJ1-2; clone_size: few; v_call: TRBV19; d_call: NA; cdr3_aa: CATTIRGNNYGYTF; cdr3_nt: TGTGCCACCACCATTCGGGGTAACAACTATGGCTACACCTTC
j_call: TRBJ1-1; clone_size: NA; v_call: TRBV6-5; d_call: NA; cdr3_aa: CASIPTGNTEAFF; cdr3_nt: TGTGCCAGCATTCCGACAGGGAACACTGAAGCTTTCTTT
j_call: TRBJ2-7; clone_size: NA; v_call: TRBV7-2; d_call: TRBD2; cdr3_aa: CASSLIPAGGPREQYF; cdr3_nt: TGTGCCAGCAGCCTCATCCCAGCGGGAGGGCCGAGGGAGCAGTACTTC
j_call: TRBJ2-7; clone_size: NA; v_call: TRBV10-3; d_call: TRBD2; cdr3_aa: CATRNDAGGPLEQYF; cdr3_nt: TGTGCCACCCGAAACGATGCGGGAGGGCCTTTAGAGCAGTACTTC
j_call: TRBJ1-6; clone_size: once; v_call: TRBV13; d_call: NA; cdr3_aa: CASSLAQRDNSPLHF; cdr3_nt: TGTGCCAGCAGCTTAGCACAGAGGGATAATTCACCCCTCCACTTT
j_call: TRBJ2-7; clone_size: NA; v_call: TRBV6-5; d_call: TRBD1; cdr3_aa: CASSLRTGITYEQYF; cdr3_nt: TGTGCCAGCAGCCTTAGGACAGGCATAACCTACGAGCAGTACTTC
j_call: TRBJ1-5; clone_size: NA; v_call: TRBV7-2; d_call: TRBD1; cdr3_aa: CASSRDRTNQPQHF; cdr3_nt: TGTGCCAGCAGCCGGGACAGAACCAATCAGCCCCAGCATTTT
j_call: TRBJ2-3; clone_size: NA; v_call: TRBV28; d_call: NA; cdr3_aa: CASTGLAKTDTQYF; cdr3_nt: TGTGCCAGCACCGGGCTAGCGAAGACAGATACGCAGTATTTT
j_call: TRBJ2-1; clone_size: few; v_call: TRBV29-1; d_call: TRBD1; cdr3_aa: CSVPRGTGRYNEQFF; cdr3_nt: TGCAGCGTTCCCAGAGGGACAGGGCGATACAATGAGCAGTTCTTC
j_call: TRBJ1-2; clone_size: NA; v_call: TRBV27; d_call: TRBD1; cdr3_aa: CASSLTGGYYGYTF; cdr3_nt: TGTGCCAGCAGTCTGACAGGGGGCTACTATGGCTACACCTTC
j_call: TRBJ2-1; clone_size: NA; v_call: TRBV24-1; d_call: NA; cdr3_aa: CATSDSAETSYNEQFF; cdr3_nt: TGTGCCACCAGTGATTCAGCGGAGACCTCCTACAATGAGCAGTTCTTC
j_call: TRBJ1-1; clone_size: few; v_call: TRBV19; d_call: TRBD1; cdr3_aa: CASTGTGANVAFF; cdr3_nt: TGTGCCAGTACCGGGACAGGGGCCAATGTGGCTTTCTTT
j_call: TRBJ2-2; clone_size: NA; v_call: TRBV24-1; d_call: TRBD1; cdr3_aa: CATSDFGQGGGGELFF; cdr3_nt: TGTGCCACCAGTGACTTCGGACAGGGGGGAGGCGGGGAGCTGTTTTTT
j_call: TRBJ1-1; clone_size: NA; v_call: TRBV27; d_call: NA; cdr3_aa: CASSFRRPGLHLTEAFF; cdr3_nt: TGTGCCAGCAGTTTCCGCCGACCGGGACTCCACCTTACTGAAGCTTTCTTT
j_call: TRBJ1-2; clone_size: NA; v_call: TRBV7-9; d_call: TRBD1; cdr3_aa: CASSLVLQGAGGYTF; cdr3_nt: TGTGCCAGCAGCTTAGTCCTACAGGGGGCAGGCGGCTACACCTTC
j_call: TRBJ1-1; clone_size: NA; v_call: TRBV6-5; d_call: TRBD1; cdr3_aa: CASSSGQVSNTEAFF; cdr3_nt: TGTGCCAGCAGTTCGGGACAGGTATCGAACACTGAAGCTTTCTTT
j_call: TRBJ2-3; clone_size: NA; v_call: TRBV2; d_call: TRBD1; cdr3_aa: CASSADGQGSTDTQYF; cdr3_nt: TGTGCCAGCAGTGCCGACGGACAGGGCAGCACAGATACGCAGTATTTT
j_call: TRBJ2-7; clone_size: once; v_call: TRBV27; d_call: NA; cdr3_aa: CASKGQGTYEQYF; cdr3_nt: TGTGCCAGCAAGGGGCAGGGTACCTACGAGCAGTACTTC
j_call: TRBJ2-7; clone_size: NA; v_call: TRBV27; d_call: NA; cdr3_aa: CASSLGYEQYF; cdr3_nt: TGTGCCAGCTCCCTCGGGTACGAGCAGTACTTC
j_call: TRBJ2-1; clone_size: medium-sized; v_call: TRBV4-1; d_call: NA; cdr3_aa: CASSQEGRYNEQFF; cdr3_nt: TGCGCCAGCAGCCAAGAGGGGCGATACAATGAGCAGTTCTTC
j_call: TRBJ2-1; clone_size: NA; v_call: TRBV14; d_call: TRBD2; cdr3_aa: CASSQGSPGLAVKSSYNEQFF; cdr3_nt: TGTGCCAGCAGCCAAGGGTCCCCGGGACTAGCGGTTAAAAGCTCCTACAATGAGCAGTTCTTC
j_call: TRBJ2-1; clone_size: NA; v_call: TRBV29-1; d_call: TRBD2; cdr3_aa: CSVDSSGIKFF; cdr3_nt: TGCAGCGTTGACTCTAGCGGGATTAAGTTCTTC
j_call: TRBJ2-1; clone_size: NA; v_call: TRBV11-2; d_call: NA; cdr3_aa: CASSALRVEQFF; cdr3_nt: TGTGCCAGCAGTGCGCTTCGAGTAGAGCAGTTCTTC
j_call: TRBJ2-1; clone_size: NA; v_call: TRBV9; d_call: TRBD2; cdr3_aa: CASSVFGTAGDEQFF; cdr3_nt: TGTGCCAGCAGCGTATTCGGGACCGCGGGGGATGAGCAGTTCTTC
j_call: TRBJ2-3; clone_size: NA; v_call: TRBV2; d_call: NA; cdr3_aa: CASSGDGATDTQYF; cdr3_nt: TGTGCCAGCAGTGGAGATGGGGCCACAGATACGCAGTATTTT
j_call: TRBJ2-7; clone_size: NA; v_call: TRBV7-8; d_call: NA; cdr3_aa: CASSLSEAAYEQYF; cdr3_nt: TGTGCCAGCAGCTTAAGCGAGGCAGCATACGAGCAGTACTTC
j_call: TRBJ2-1; clone_size: few; v_call: TRBV27; d_call: NA; cdr3_aa: CASWGEGVSYNEQFF; cdr3_nt: TGTGCCAGCTGGGGGGAGGGGGTGTCCTACAATGAGCAGTTCTTC
j_call: TRBJ2-1; clone_size: NA; v_call: TRBV12-5; d_call: NA; cdr3_aa: CASGSDFPPRFF; cdr3_nt: TGTGCTAGTGGTTCTGACTTCCCCCCTAGGTTCTTC
j_call: TRBJ1-3; clone_size: NA; v_call: TRBV30; d_call: NA; cdr3_aa: CAWSRNPGNTIYF; cdr3_nt: TGTGCCTGGTCCAGGAACCCTGGAAACACCATATATTTT
j_call: TRBJ2-2; clone_size: NA; v_call: TRBV24-1; d_call: TRBD2; cdr3_aa: CATSDYGREGPTGELFF; cdr3_nt: TGTGCCACCAGTGATTACGGGCGGGAGGGCCCCACCGGGGAGCTGTTTTTT
j_call: TRBJ2-3; clone_size: NA; v_call: TRBV6-5; d_call: NA; cdr3_aa: CASSYQSASTDTQYF; cdr3_nt: TGTGCCAGCAGTTACCAGAGCGCTAGCACAGATACGCAGTATTTT
j_call: TRBJ2-2; clone_size: once; v_call: TRBV10-3; d_call: TRBD2; cdr3_aa: CAISERLAPNTGELFF; cdr3_nt: TGTGCCATCAGTGAAAGACTAGCACCTAACACCGGGGAGCTGTTTTTT
j_call: TRBJ1-3; clone_size: once; v_call: TRBV7-8; d_call: TRBD1; cdr3_aa: CASIRGQGTGGNTIYF; cdr3_nt: TGTGCCAGCATCCGCGGACAGGGAACGGGAGGAAACACCATATATTTT
j_call: TRBJ2-7; clone_size: NA; v_call: TRBV6-2/TRBV6-3; d_call: NA; cdr3_aa: CASSLTSYEQYF; cdr3_nt: TGTGCCAGCAGCTTGACTAGTTACGAGCAGTACTTC
j_call: TRBJ1-1; clone_size: NA; v_call: TRBV19; d_call: TRBD1; cdr3_aa: CASRVRGQDTEAFF; cdr3_nt: TGTGCCAGCCGAGTTAGGGGGCAGGACACTGAAGCTTTCTTT
j_call: TRBJ2-2; clone_size: NA; v_call: TRBV6-2/TRBV6-3; d_call: NA; cdr3_aa: CASSKLAGELFF; cdr3_nt: TGTGCCAGCAGTAAACTAGCCGGGGAGCTGTTTTTT
j_call: TRBJ1-1; clone_size: NA; v_call: TRBV9; d_call: NA; cdr3_aa: CASSGDRRASHQGTEAFF; cdr3_nt: TGTGCCAGCAGCGGAGACCGTAGGGCCTCCCATCAGGGCACTGAAGCTTTCTTT
j_call: TRBJ1-2; clone_size: NA; v_call: TRBV7-2; d_call: NA; cdr3_aa: CASSPRADYGYTF; cdr3_nt: TGTGCCAGCAGCCCCCGCGCGGACTATGGCTACACCTTC
j_call: TRBJ2-7; clone_size: NA; v_call: TRBV3-1/TRBV3-2; d_call: NA; cdr3_aa: CASSQAFSYEQYF; cdr3_nt: TGTGCCAGCAGCCAAGCATTTAGCTACGAGCAGTACTTC
j_call: TRBJ2-7; clone_size: NA; v_call: TRBV7-9; d_call: TRBD2; cdr3_aa: CASSHRSGSSYEQYF; cdr3_nt: TGTGCCAGCAGCCACCGTAGCGGGAGCTCCTACGAGCAGTACTTC
j_call: TRBJ2-2; clone_size: NA; v_call: TRBV15; d_call: NA; cdr3_aa: CATSRDQGTNTGELFF; cdr3_nt: TGTGCCACCAGCAGAGATCAGGGGACGAACACCGGGGAGCTGTTTTTT
j_call: TRBJ1-4; clone_size: few; v_call: TRBV2; d_call: NA; cdr3_aa: CASSGREAASLEKLFF; cdr3_nt: TGTGCCAGCAGTGGGAGAGAGGCAGCGTCCCTTGAAAAACTGTTTTTT
j_call: TRBJ2-3; clone_size: NA; v_call: TRBV5-1; d_call: TRBD2; cdr3_aa: CASSHEGGGSTDTQYF; cdr3_nt: TGCGCCAGCAGCCATGAGGGCGGGGGTAGCACAGATACGCAGTATTTT
j_call: TRBJ2-5; clone_size: once; v_call: TRBV7-8; d_call: TRBD2; cdr3_aa: CASSLGLAGDLETQYF; cdr3_nt: TGTGCCAGCAGCCTCGGACTAGCGGGAGATCTGGAGACCCAGTACTTC
j_call: TRBJ2-1; clone_size: NA; v_call: TRBV6-4; d_call: TRBD2; cdr3_aa: CASTLRSSGSSYNEQFF; cdr3_nt: TGTGCCAGCACCCTACGGTCTAGCGGGAGCTCCTACAATGAGCAGTTCTTC
j_call: TRBJ2-1; clone_size: few; v_call: TRBV5-6; d_call: TRBD1; cdr3_aa: CASSFWDRFNEQFF; cdr3_nt: TGTGCCAGCAGCTTCTGGGACAGGTTTAATGAGCAGTTCTTC
j_call: TRBJ2-1; clone_size: NA; v_call: TRBV24-1; d_call: NA; cdr3_aa: CATSDRQPNEQFF; cdr3_nt: TGTGCCACCAGTGATCGACAGCCCAATGAGCAGTTCTTC